The entry that follows covers one TCR beta chain sequence. Its antigen remains unknown. The sample comes from a study of T cell responses to AZD1222 COVID-19 vaccine. Study-level results: Mapped onto spike, vaccine-associated CD4 TCRs spanned it and were dominant at 160-218 and 743-854.

Some clones are missing from TCRdb's copy, which holds only in-frame ones; the method was immunoSEQ multiplex PCR. The sample records tens of thousands of clones, 60% to 80% being singletons. Germline CDR1 and CDR2: KGHSH and LQKENI. CDR3 length equals 17 residues. J gave up 4 bases and V 6 bases, and 12 bases lay outside the gene matches. This clonotype originated in an adult in good health. Sequenced here: peripheral blood, sampled on day 0 of AZD1222 vaccination. This sequence joins TRBV18 and TRBJ1-4; 9 nucleotides align to TRBD1. The CDR3 here is CASSRFRTGEGNEKLFF. The CDR3 DNA reads TGTGCCAGCTCCAGATTTCGGACAGGGGAAGGTAATGAAAAACTGTTTTTT.